The clone carrying this T cell receptor beta chain showed up many times. This record comes from a study of metastatic and nonmetastatic thyroid tumors. From the PCR reads, TCRdb re-called clones with MiXCR. The profile shows about 39,000 clones, 15% to 20% of them singletons. In germline, CDR1 is SGHTA, CDR2 FQGNSA. This CDR3 is 15 amino acids long. J lost 2 bases, V lost 3 bases, and 2 bases had no gene match. Thyroid surgery took place with no prior treatment in any patient. This chain joins TRBV7-2 and TRBJ2-7; 12 nucleotides align to TRBD2. The sample comprised tumor tissue. The clonotype comes from a female donor with papillary thyroid cancer or a benign thyroid nodule (not recorded which). Some clones in this sample may be carry-over from other donors' samples. This chain's CDR3 is CASSLGLAGPYEQYF. DNA for the CDR3: TGTGCCAGCAGCTTGGGACTAGCGGGTCCCTACGAGCAGTACTTC. The full variable domain, completed using reference TRBV7-2 and TRBJ2-7, is GAGVSQSPSNKVTEKGKDVELRCDPISGHTALYWYRQSLGQGLEFLIYFQGNSAPDKSGLPSDRFSAERTGGSVSTLTIQRTQQEDSAVYLCASSLGLAGPYEQYFGPGTRLTVT.